Sequencing of this T cell receptor (beta chain) was carried out in a study of T cell responses to AZD1222 COVID-19 vaccine. Worth noting for this clone: Its matching antigen is unknown.

The germline V gene has CDR1 MNHEY and CDR2 SMNVEV (reference sequence). This CDR3 has 16 amino acids. V lost 6 bases, J lost 0 bases, and 17 bases lay in between. General study points: Spike as a whole was targeted by vaccine-associated CD4 TCRs, dominant at 160-218 and 743-854. Nearly half of spike-specific TCRs reportedly target variant regions that are unmutated in the B.1.351 and B.1.1.7 variants.

TCRdb's copy holds only in-frame clones and misses some; the assay was immunoSEQ multiplex PCR. Seen here are over 60,000 clones, 70% to 90% observed once, and the top ten hold around 4.4%. This rearrangement joins TRBV27 to TRBJ1-2; possibly TRBD1 for D (6 bases). The specimen was peripheral blood, collected 28 days after the second dose of the MenACWY control vaccine. The sequence came from an adult who received the MenACWY meningococcal vaccine as a control. Written as DNA, the CDR3 is TGTGCCAGCAGCGAAAACGGGTCAGGGGCTAACTATGGCTACACCTTC. Its translation: CASSENGSGANYGYTF.